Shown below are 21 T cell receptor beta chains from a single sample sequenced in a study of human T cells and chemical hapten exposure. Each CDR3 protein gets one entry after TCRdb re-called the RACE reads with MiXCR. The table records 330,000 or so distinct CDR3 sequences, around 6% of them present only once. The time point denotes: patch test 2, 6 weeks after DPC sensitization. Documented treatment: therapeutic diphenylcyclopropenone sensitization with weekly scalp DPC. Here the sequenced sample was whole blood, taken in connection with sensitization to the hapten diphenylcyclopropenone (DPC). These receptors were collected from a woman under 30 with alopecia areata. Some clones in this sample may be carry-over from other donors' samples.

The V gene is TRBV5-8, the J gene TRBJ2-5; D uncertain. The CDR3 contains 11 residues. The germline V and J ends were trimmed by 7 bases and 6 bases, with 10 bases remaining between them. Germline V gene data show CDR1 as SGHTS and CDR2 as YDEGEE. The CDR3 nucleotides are TGTGCCAGCGGCCAATACCAGACCCAGTACTTC. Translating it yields CASGQYQTQYF.

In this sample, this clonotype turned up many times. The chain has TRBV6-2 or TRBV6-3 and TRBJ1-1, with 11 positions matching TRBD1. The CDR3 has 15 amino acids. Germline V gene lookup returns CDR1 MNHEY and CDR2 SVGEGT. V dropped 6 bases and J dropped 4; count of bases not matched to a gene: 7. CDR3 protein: CASREAGTGGTEAFF. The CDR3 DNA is TGTGCCAGCAGAGAAGCCGGGACAGGGGGCACTGAAGCTTTCTTT.

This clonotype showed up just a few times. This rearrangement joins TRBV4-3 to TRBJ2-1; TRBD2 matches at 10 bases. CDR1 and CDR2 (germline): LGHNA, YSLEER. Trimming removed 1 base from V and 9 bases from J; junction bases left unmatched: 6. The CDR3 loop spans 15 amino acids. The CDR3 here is CASSQVSGGASEQFF. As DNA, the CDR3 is TGCGCCAGCAGCCAAGTGAGCGGGGGGGCCTCTGAGCAGTTCTTC.

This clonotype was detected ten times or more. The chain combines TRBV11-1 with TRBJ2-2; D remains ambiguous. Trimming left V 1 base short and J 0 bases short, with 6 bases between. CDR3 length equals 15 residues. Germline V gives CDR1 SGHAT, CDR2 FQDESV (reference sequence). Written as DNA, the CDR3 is TGTGCCAGCAGCTTAGAAGCTTCGAACACCGGGGAGCTGTTTTTT. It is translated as CASSLEASNTGELFF.

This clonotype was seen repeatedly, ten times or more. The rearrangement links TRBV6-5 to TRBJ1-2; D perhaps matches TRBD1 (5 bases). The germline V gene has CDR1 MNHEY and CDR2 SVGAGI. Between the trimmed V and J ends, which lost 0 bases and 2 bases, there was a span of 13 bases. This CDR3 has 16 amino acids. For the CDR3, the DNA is TGTGCCAGCAGTTACTCTAGAGCAGGGATCAACTATGGCTACACCTTC. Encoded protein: CASSYSRAGINYGYTF.

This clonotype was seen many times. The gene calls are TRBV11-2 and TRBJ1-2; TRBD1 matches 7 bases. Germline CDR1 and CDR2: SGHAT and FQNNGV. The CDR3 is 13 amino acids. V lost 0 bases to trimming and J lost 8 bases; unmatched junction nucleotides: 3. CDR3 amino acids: CASSLDPGGGYTF. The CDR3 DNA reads TGTGCCAGCAGCTTAGATCCAGGGGGAGGCTACACCTTC.

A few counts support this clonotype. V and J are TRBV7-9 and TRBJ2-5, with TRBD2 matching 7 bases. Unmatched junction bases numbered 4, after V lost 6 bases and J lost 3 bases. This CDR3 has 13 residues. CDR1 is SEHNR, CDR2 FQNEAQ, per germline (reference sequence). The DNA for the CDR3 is TGTGCCAGCAGACCGGGGACTAAAGAGACCCAGTACTTC. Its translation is CASRPGTKETQYF.

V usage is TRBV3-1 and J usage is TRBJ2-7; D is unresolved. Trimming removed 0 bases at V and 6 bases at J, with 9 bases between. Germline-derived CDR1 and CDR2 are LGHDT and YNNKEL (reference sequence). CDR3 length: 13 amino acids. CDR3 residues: CASSQDVRSEQYF. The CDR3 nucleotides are TGTGCCAGCAGCCAAGATGTAAGGTCCGAGCAGTACTTC.

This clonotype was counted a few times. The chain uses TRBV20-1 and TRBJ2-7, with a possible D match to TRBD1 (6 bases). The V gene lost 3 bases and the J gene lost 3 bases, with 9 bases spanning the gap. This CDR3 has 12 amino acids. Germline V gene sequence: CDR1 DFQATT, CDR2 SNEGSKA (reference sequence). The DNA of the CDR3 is TGCAGTGCTAGTAGACAGGACTACGAGCAGTACTTC. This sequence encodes CSASRQDYEQYF.

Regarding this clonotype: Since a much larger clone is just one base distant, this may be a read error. DNA for the CDR3: TGCGGTGCTCGACAGGGGACCGGGTCCTACGAGCAGTACTTC. It translates to CGARQGTGSYEQYF. V usage is TRBV20-1 and J usage is TRBJ2-7; 8 bases are a match to TRBD1. CDR3 length: 14 amino acids. Germline values: CDR1 DFQATT, CDR2 SNEGSKA (reference sequence).

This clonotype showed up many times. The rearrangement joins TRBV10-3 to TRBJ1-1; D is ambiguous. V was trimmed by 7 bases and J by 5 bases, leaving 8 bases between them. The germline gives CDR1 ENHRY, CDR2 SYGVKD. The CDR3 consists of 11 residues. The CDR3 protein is CAIKVGTEAFF. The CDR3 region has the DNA TGTGCCATCAAGGTCGGGACTGAAGCTTTCTTT.

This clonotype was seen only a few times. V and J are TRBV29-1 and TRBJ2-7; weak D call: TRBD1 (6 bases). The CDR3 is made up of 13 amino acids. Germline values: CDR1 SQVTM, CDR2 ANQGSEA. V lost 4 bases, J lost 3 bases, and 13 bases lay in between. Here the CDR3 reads CSVGGGQSYEQYF. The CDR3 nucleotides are TGCAGCGTTGGTGGGGGACAAAGCTACGAGCAGTACTTC.

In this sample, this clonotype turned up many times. CDR3 in amino acids: CASSYSSYGYTF. As DNA, the CDR3 is TGTGCCAGCAGTTACTCTTCGTATGGCTACACCTTC. This chain links TRBV6-2 or TRBV6-3 with TRBJ1-2; D gene ambiguous. Trimming pared 0 bases from V and 5 bases from J, leaving 4 bases between. CDR3 length: 12 amino acids. Germline values: CDR1 MNHEY, CDR2 SVGEGT.

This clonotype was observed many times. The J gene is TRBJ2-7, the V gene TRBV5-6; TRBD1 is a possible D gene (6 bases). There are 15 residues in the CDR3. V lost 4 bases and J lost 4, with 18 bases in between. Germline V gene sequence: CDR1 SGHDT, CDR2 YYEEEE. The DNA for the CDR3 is TGTGCCAGCAGCCCCAGGACAGCGCAAGCATACGAGCAGTACTTC. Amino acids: CASSPRTAQAYEQYF.

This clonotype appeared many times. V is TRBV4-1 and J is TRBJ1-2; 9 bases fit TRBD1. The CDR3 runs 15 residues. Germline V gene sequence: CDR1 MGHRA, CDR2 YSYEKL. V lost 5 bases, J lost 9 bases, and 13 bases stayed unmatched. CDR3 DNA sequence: TGCGCCAGCAGCTATATCCGGGACAGGGATAAAAGCTACACCTTC. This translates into CASSYIRDRDKSYTF.

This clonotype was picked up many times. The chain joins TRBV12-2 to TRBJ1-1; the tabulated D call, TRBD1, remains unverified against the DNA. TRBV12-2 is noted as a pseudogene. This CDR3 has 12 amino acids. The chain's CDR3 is CASRPPGRAAFF. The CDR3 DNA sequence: TGTGCAAGTCGACCCCCGGGCCGGGCGGCTTTCTTT.

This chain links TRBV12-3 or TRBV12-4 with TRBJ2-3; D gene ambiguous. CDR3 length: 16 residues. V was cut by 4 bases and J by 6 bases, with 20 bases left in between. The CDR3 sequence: CASSWRLDAEGDTQYF. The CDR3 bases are TGTGCCAGCAGTTGGAGACTCGACGCGGAAGGGGATACGCAGTATTTT.

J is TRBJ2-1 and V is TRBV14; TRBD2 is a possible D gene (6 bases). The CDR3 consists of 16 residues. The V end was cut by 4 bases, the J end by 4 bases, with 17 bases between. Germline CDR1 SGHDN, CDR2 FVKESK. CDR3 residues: CASSPPGLLSYNEQFF. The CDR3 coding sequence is TGTGCCAGCAGCCCACCGGGACTTCTTAGTTACAATGAGCAGTTCTTC.

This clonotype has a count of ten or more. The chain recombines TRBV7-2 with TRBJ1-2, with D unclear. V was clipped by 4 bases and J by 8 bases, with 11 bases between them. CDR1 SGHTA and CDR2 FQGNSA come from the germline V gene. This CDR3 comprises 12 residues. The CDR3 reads CASSSGEGGYTF. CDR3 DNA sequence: TGTGCCAGCAGCTCCGGAGAGGGCGGCTACACCTTC.

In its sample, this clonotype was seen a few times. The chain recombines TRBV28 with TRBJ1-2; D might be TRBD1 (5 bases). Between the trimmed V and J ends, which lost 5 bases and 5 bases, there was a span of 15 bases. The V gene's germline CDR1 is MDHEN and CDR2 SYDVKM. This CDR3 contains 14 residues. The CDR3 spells CASSLSWGSYGYTF. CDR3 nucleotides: TGTGCCAGCAGTCTCTCTTGGGGCTCGTATGGCTACACCTTC.

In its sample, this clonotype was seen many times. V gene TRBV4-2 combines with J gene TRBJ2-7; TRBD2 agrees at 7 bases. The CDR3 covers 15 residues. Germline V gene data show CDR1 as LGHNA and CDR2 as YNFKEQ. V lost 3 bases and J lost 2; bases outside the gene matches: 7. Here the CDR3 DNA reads TGTGCCAGCAGCCAGGAAGCGGGGACGCCCTACGAGCAGTACTTC. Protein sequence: CASSQEAGTPYEQYF.